This T cell receptor beta chain was obtained from a study of blood T cell repertoires in COVID-19 (dated by TCRdb to about 2020). Describing the broader study: Samples from collaborators originated in the United States, Italy and Spain and spanned both the acute and convalescent phases of COVID-19. The sample metadata nearly always contained a de-identified subject ID, COVID-19 status, age in years and sex. Deeply sampled blood TCRbeta repertoires from subjects exposed to, actively infected with, or recovered from COVID-19 were included in the dataset. Where available, HLA class I and class II types were obtained from metadata supplied by the sample provider rather than from assay-based typing. Samples came from the ongoing ImmuneRACE study (first 160 participants) plus 1,254 subjects from 6 global collaborators. The material from the prospective study consisted of cDNA or gDNA derived from T cells, B-cell-depleted T cells, or PBMCs. The repertoires were released in a freely available public database meant as a resource for research on the immune response to SARS-CoV-2.

Paper-wide results and their limitations: The amount of clinical and demographic metadata varied by source and participant and was provided uncurated.

At one collaborating source in Seattle, patients were enrolled during active infection and were followed longitudinally through the course of disease. Collaborating institutions collected whole blood in K2EDTA tubes following their own protocols. Collaborator samples were shipped for TCRbeta analysis as frozen whole blood, isolated PBMCs, or DNA extracted from either sample type. On this clone: Its recognized antigen is unknown. Base qualities are not recorded, but no much larger clone differs from it by a single base.

The immunoSEQ Assay, a bias-controlled multiplex PCR, was used to amplify TCRbeta CDR3 regions from genomic DNA. The authors processed their data as follows. Nucleated cell counts per sample were estimated from amplification of reference gene primers within the assay. To quantify the absolute abundance of each unique TCRbeta CDR3 rearrangement, sequence reads were collapsed and filtered. For each sample, productive Simpson clonality was calculated as the square root of Simpson's diversity index over productive rearrangements. What TCRdb holds here is the immuneACCESS table cut down to in-frame rearrangements. Part of the clones is not present; checked against another copy, under half of the missing clones reflect an unresolved V gene, and the others are unexplained. That table gives V, J and clone size, and the DNA gave D and trimming. This sample comprises roughly 180,000 clones, under 85% of them detected only once. Together, the top ten hold about 6.9% of the sample.

The germline V gene provides CDR1 SGHTA and CDR2 FQGTGA. There are 17 amino acids in the CDR3, from cysteine to phenylalanine inclusive. Only CDR3 DNA remains: 51 bases, in frame from the first base. Trimmed from V: 4 bases; trimmed from J: 2 bases; junction bases lacking a gene match: 5. The TCR sequence derives from an elderly man with COVID-19, enrolled during active disease. The V and J genes are TRBV7-3 and TRBJ2-3; 14 bases in the middle match TRBD2. Sequenced input: peripheral blood. The DNA is as follows: TGTGCCAGCAGCTCTGGACTAGCGGGGGGCTACACAGATACGCAGTATTTT. Translated, this gives CASSSGLAGGYTDTQYF.